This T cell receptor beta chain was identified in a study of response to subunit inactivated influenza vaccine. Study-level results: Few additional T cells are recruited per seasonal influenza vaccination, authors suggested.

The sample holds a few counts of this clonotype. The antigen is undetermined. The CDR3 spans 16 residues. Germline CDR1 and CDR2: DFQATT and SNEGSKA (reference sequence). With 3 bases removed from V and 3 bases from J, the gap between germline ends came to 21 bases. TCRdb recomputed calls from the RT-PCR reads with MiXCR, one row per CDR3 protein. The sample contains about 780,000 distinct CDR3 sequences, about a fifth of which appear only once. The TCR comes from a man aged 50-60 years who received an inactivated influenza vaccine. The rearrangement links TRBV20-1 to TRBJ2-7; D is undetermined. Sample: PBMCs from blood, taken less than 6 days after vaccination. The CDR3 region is CSASGKGHPSLYEQYF. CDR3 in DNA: TGCAGTGCTAGTGGAAAGGGTCATCCCTCCCTCTACGAGCAGTACTTC.